This TCR beta chain was found in a study of blood T cell repertoires in COVID-19. Background on the study: Sites across the United States, Italy and Spain contributed samples from acute and convalescent COVID-19.

As handled by the study authors: Amplification from reference gene primers served as the basis for estimated nucleated cell counts. TCRdb keeps only in-frame clones here, not all; method: immunoSEQ multiplex PCR. The V and J calls and clone size come from that table; D and trimming were worked out from the DNA. The sample gives about 280,000 clones, roughly 88% of which show up once; around 10% is in the top ten. The TCR comes from a woman aged 70-85 years with acute or convalescent COVID-19. Sequenced sample: peripheral blood.

CDR3 amino acids: CASTQGLGTDTQYF. As DNA, the CDR3 is TGTGCCAGCACCCAGGGACTGGGCACAGATACGCAGTATTTT. This sequence joins TRBV18 and TRBJ2-3, with TRBD2 as a possible D gene (6 bases). Germline CDR1 and CDR2: KGHSH and LQKENI. The CDR3 consists of 14 residues. V lost 8 bases, J lost 1 base, and 13 bases lay in between.